The 10 T cell receptor beta chains below all came from one sample that was sequenced in a study of CD8 T cells in Susac syndrome. An input of roughly 0.5 to 1 ug of RNA was subjected to reverse transcription using random hexamers. Each CDR3 protein is one row after TCRdb ran MiXCR on the immunoSEQ multiplex PCR reads. There are roughly 220,000 distinct CDR3 sequences in the sample; approximately 94% occur only once, and about 0.14% lies in the top ten. The sequenced material came from CD4+ T cells from PBMCs. The receptors shown here come from a human donor with Susac syndrome.

This clonotype was found once. V is TRBV5-1 and J is TRBJ1-2; D ambiguous. Germline V CDR1 and CDR2: SGHRS, YFSETQ. This CDR3 comprises 17 residues. V was cut by 5 bases and J by 2 bases, with 22 bases left in between. The CDR3 DNA reads as TGCGCCAGCAGTCCTCGGACCGTGCGAGAAAGCAACTATGGCTACACCTTC. This encodes CASSPRTVRESNYGYTF.

The chain uses TRBV20-1 and TRBJ1-4; possibly TRBD1 for D (5 bases). The CDR3 runs to 14 residues. The V end lost 0 bases, the J end lost 6 bases, and 11 bases lay between the germline ends. Germline CDR1 and CDR2: DFQATT and SNEGSKA (reference sequence). The CDR3 nucleotides are TGCAGTGCTAGAGATGCGCAGGGTTATGAAAAACTGTTTTTT. Protein product: CSARDAQGYEKLFF.

The chain links TRBV30 to TRBJ1-6; D remains ambiguous. The CDR3 runs to 13 residues. V lost 4 bases and J lost 10, with 14 bases in between. Germline-derived CDR1 and CDR2 are GTSNPN and SVGIG (reference sequence). CDR3 protein: CAWMDVGGSPLHF. CDR3 nucleotide sequence: TGTGCCTGGATGGACGTCGGAGGCTCACCCCTCCACTTT.

The rearrangement joins TRBV18 to TRBJ1-1; tentatively, D is TRBD1 (6 bases). Germline V gene lookup returns CDR1 KGHSH and CDR2 LQKENI. The CDR3 is 13 residues long. V lost 5 bases, J lost 5 bases, and 12 bases lay in between. CDR3 protein: CASSSQRGTEAFF. The CDR3 nucleotides are TGTGCCAGCTCATCCCAGAGGGGGACTGAAGCTTTCTTT. Drawing the rest from reference TRBV18 and TRBJ1-1, the complete variable domain is NAGVMQNPRHLVRRRGQEARLRCSPMKGHSHVYWYRQLPEEGLKFMVYLQKENIIDESGMPKERFSAEFPKEGPSILRIQQVVRGDSAAYFCASSSQRGTEAFFGQGTRLTVV.

This clonotype occurred once. The chain has TRBV11-2 and TRBJ1-6; D gene uncertain. The germline gives CDR1 SGHAT, CDR2 FQNNGV. Trimming left V 1 base short and J 5 bases short, with 6 bases between. This CDR3 region has 14 residues. CDR3: CASSLAANNSPLHF. CDR3 in DNA: TGTGCCAGCAGCTTAGCAGCTAATAATTCACCCCTCCACTTT.

The V gene is TRBV6-5, the J gene TRBJ2-2; TRBD1 might be the D (6 bases). There are 15 residues in the CDR3. The V end was cut by 5 bases, the J end by 2 bases, with 12 bases between. CDR1 is MNHEY and CDR2 is SVGAGI in the germline V gene. For the CDR3, the DNA is TGTGCCAGCAGTAAGACAGGCCTAAACACCGGGGAGCTGTTTTTT. Translated, it gives CASSKTGLNTGELFF.

This chain links TRBV12-3 or TRBV12-4 with TRBJ2-7, with D tentatively TRBD2 (6 bases). Trimming stripped 3 bases from V and 4 bases from J, with 19 bases between. The length of the CDR3 is 16 residues. CDR3 in DNA: TGTGCCAGCAGTTTGGCGGGGCCAAGGACCATTTACGAGCAGTACTTC. The encoded protein is CASSLAGPRTIYEQYF.

J is TRBJ2-5 and V is TRBV20-1; 12 bases fit TRBD2. V dropped 6 bases and J dropped 5; count of bases not matched to a gene: 10. Germline lookup yields CDR1 DFQATT and CDR2 SNEGSKA (reference sequence). The CDR3 is 15 amino acids. The CDR3 region has the DNA TGCAGTGCCCGAAGCTGGACTAGCGGGGTGGAGACCCAGTACTTC. Translation: CSARSWTSGVETQYF.

The chain has TRBV3-1 and TRBJ2-1; D unclear. The V and J ends lost 0 bases and 6 bases respectively, with 9 bases between them. The CDR3 extends over 14 amino acids. CDR1 is LGHDT, CDR2 YNNKEL, per germline (reference sequence). DNA for the CDR3: TGTGCCAGCAGCCAAGATTTGGTGAGCAATGAGCAGTTCTTC. Protein product: CASSQDLVSNEQFF.

V and J are TRBV20-1 and TRBJ2-5; TRBD2 agrees at 14 bases. CDR1 is DFQATT and CDR2 is SNEGSKA in the germline V gene (reference sequence). V was clipped by 3 bases and J by 4 bases; unmatched bases: 4. The CDR3 length is 15 residues. For the CDR3, the DNA is TGCAGTGCTAGGGGAGGACTAGCGGGGGGAGAGACCCAGTACTTC. Translated: CSARGGLAGGETQYF.